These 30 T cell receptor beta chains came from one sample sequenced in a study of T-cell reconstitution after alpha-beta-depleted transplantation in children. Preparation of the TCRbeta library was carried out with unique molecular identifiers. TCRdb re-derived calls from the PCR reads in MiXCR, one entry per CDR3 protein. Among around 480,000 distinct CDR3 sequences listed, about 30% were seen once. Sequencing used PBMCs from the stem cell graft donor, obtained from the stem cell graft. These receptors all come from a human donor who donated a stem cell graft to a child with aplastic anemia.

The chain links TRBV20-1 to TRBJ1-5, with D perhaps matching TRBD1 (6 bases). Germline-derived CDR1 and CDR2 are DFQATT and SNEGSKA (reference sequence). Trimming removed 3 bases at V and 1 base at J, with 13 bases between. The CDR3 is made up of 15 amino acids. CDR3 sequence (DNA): TGCAGTGCTAGGTTTAGAGGGGGGAGCAATCAGCCCCAGCATTTT. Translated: CSARFRGGSNQPQHF.

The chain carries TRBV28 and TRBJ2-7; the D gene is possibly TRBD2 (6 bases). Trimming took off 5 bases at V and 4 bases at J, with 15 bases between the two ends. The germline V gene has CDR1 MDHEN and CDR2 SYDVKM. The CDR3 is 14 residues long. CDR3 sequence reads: CASSTRAGWYEQYF. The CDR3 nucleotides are TGTGCCAGCAGTACCCGCGCGGGATGGTACGAGCAGTACTTC.

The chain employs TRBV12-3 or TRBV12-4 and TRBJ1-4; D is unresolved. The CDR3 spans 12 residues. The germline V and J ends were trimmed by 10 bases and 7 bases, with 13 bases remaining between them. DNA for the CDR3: TGTGCCACCAAAACGACGGCTGAAAAACTGTTTTTT. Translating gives CATKTTAEKLFF.

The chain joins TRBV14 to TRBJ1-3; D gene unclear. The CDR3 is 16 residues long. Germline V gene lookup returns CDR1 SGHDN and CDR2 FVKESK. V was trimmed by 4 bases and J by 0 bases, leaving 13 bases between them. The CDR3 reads CASSRDSTFSGNTIYF. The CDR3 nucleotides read TGTGCCAGCAGCCGCGATTCAACGTTCTCTGGAAACACCATATATTTT.

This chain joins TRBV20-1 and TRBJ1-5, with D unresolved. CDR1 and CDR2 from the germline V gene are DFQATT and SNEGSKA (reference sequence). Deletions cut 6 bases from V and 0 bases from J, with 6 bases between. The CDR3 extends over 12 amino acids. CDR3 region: CSATLSNQPQHF. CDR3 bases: TGCAGTGCCACTCTTAGCAATCAGCCCCAGCATTTT.

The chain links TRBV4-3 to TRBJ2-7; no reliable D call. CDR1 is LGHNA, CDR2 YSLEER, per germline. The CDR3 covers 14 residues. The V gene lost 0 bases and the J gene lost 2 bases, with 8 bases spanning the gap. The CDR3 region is CASSQDRQTYEQYF. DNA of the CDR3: TGCGCCAGCAGCCAAGATCGGCAGACCTACGAGCAGTACTTC.

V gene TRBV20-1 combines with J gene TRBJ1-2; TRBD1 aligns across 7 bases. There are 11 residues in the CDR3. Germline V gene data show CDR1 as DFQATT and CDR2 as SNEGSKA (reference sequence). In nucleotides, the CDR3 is TGCACCGTGGGACAGAACTATGGCTACACCTTC. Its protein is CTVGQNYGYTF.

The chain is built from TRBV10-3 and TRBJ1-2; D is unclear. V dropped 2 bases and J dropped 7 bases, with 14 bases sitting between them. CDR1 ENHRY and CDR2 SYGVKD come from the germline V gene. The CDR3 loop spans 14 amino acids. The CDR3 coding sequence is TGTGCCATCAGTGAGACGGAATCTATGTCTGGCTACACCTTC. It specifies CAISETESMSGYTF.

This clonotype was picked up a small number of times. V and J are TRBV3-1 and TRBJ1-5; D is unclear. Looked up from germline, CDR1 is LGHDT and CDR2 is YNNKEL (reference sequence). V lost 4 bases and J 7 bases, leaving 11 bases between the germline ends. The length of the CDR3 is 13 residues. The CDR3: CASSRGAGQPQHF. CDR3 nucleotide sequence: TGTGCCAGCAGCCGTGGCGCCGGACAGCCCCAGCATTTT.

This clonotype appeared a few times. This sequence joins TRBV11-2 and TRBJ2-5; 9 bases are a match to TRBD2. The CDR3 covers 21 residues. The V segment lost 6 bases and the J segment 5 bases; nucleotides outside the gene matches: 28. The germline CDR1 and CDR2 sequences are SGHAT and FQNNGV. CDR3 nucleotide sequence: TGTGCCAGCAGTTTGGGATGGACACCGGATAGCGGGAGCCGGTTGAGGGAGACCCAGTACTTC. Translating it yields CASSLGWTPDSGSRLRETQYF.

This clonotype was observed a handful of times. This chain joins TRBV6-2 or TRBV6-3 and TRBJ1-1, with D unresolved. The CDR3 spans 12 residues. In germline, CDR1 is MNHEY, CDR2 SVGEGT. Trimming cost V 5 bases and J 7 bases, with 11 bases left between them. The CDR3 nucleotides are TGTGCCAGCAGTAATAGACGAGGTGAAGCTTTCTTT. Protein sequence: CASSNRRGEAFF.

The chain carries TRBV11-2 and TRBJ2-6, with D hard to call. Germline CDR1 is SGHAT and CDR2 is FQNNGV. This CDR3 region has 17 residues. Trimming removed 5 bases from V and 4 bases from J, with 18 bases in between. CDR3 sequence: CASSLRSWGSGANVLTF. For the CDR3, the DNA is TGTGCCAGCAGCCTGAGGAGTTGGGGATCCGGGGCCAACGTCCTGACTTTC.

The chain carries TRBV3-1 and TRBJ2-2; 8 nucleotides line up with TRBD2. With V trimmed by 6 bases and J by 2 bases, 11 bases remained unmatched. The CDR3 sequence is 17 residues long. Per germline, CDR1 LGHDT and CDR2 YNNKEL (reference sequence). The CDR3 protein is CASSPGSSGVNTGELFF. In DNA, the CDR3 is TGTGCCAGCAGTCCGGGGAGTAGCGGGGTCAACACCGGGGAGCTGTTTTTT.

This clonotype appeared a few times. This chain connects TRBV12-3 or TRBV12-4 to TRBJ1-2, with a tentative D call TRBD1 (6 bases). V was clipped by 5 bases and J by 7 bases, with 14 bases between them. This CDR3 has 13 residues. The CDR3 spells CASSLRQVGGYTF. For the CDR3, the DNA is TGTGCCAGCAGTCTTCGACAGGTTGGTGGCTACACCTTC.

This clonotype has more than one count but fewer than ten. CDR3 region: CASSPWAGDNYGYTF. The CDR3, as DNA: TGTGCCAGCTCACCATGGGCAGGGGATAACTATGGCTACACCTTC. The chain is built from TRBV18 and TRBJ1-2; D perhaps matches TRBD1 (6 bases). V was pared by 2 bases and J by 1 base, with 11 bases between. CDR1 KGHSH and CDR2 LQKENI come from the germline V gene. This CDR3 comprises 15 residues.

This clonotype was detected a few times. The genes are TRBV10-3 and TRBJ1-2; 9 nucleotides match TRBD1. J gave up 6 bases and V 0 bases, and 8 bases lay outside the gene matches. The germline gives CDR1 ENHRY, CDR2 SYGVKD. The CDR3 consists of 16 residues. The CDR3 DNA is TGTGCCATCAGTGAGTCTGGGGGACAGGGCGCTAATGGCTACACCTTC. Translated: CAISESGGQGANGYTF.

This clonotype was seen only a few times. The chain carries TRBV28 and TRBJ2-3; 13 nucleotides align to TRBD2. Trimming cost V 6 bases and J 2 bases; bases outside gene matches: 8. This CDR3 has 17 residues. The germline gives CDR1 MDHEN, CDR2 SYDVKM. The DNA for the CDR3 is TGTGCCAGCAGCCAGATGGGACTAGCGGGGCTCACAGATACGCAGTATTTT. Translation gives CASSQMGLAGLTDTQYF.

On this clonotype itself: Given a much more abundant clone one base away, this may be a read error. In DNA form, the CDR3 reads TGCGCCAGCAGCCGGACAGGGGCCAACACCGGGAAGCTGTTTTTT. Translating it yields CASSRTGANTGKLFF. J is TRBJ2-2 and V is TRBV5-1, with TRBD1 matching over 9 bases. The germline CDR1 and CDR2 sequences are SGHRS and YFSETQ. The CDR3 is 15 residues long.

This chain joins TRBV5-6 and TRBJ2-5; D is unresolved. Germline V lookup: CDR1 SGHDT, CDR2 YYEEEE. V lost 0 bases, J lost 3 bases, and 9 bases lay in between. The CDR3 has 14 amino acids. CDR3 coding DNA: TGTGCCAGCAGCTTGGGGTGGGGAAAAGAGACCCAGTACTTC. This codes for CASSLGWGKETQYF. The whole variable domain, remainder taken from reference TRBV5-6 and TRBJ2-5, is DAGVTQSPTHLIKTRGQQVTLRCSPKSGHDTVSWYQQALGQGPQFIFQYYEEEERQRGNFPDRFSGHQFPNYSSELNVNALLLGDSALYLCASSLGWGKETQYFGPGTRLLVL.

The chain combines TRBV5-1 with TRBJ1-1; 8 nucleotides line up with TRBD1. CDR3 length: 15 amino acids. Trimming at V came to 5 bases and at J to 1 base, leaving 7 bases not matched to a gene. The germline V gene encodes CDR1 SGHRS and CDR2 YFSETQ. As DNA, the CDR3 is TGCGCCAGCAGACCATCCGGGACAGGGAACACTGAAGCTTTCTTT. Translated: CASRPSGTGNTEAFF.

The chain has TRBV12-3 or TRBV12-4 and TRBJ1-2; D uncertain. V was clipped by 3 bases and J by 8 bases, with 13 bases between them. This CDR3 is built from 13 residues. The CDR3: CASSFSDQGGYTF. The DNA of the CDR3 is TGTGCCAGCAGTTTCTCCGATCAAGGGGGCTACACCTTC.

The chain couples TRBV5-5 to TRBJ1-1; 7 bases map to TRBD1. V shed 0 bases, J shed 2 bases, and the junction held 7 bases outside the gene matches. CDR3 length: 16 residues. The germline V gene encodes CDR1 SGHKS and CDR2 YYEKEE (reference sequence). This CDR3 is CASSLGRTGYNTEAFF. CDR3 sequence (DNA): TGTGCCAGCAGCTTGGGGCGGACAGGCTATAACACTGAAGCTTTCTTT.

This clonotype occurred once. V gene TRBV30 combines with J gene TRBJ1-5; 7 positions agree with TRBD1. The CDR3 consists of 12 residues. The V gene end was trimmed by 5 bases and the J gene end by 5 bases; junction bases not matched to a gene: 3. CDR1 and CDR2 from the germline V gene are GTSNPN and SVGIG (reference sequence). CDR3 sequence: CAWRQGHQPQHF. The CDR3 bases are TGTGCCTGGCGACAGGGCCATCAGCCCCAGCATTTT.

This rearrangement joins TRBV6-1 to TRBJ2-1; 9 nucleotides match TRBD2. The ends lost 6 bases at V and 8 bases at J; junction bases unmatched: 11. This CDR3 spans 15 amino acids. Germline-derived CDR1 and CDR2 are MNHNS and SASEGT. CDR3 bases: TGTGCCAGCAGAAATCCGGGACTAGCCGGCGATGAGCAGTTCTTC. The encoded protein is CASRNPGLAGDEQFF.

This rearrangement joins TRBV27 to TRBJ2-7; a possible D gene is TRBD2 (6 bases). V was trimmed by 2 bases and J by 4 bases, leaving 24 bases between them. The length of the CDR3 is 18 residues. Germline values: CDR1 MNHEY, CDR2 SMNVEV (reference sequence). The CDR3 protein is CASSLGTFRLGKIYEQYF. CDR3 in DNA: TGTGCCAGCAGTTTAGGGACCTTCAGACTAGGGAAGATTTACGAGCAGTACTTC.

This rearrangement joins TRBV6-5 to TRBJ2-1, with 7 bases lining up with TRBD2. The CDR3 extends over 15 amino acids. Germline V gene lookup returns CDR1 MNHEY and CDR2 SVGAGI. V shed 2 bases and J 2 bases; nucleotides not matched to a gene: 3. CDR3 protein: CASSYRAGAYNEQFF. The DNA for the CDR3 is TGTGCCAGCAGTTACCGGGCGGGAGCCTACAATGAGCAGTTCTTC.

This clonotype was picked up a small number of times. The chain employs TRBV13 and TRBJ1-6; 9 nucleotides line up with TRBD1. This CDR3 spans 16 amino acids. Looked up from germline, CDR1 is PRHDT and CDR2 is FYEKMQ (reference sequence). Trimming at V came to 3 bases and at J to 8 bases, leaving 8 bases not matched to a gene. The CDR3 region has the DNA TGTGCCAGCAGCTTCCCCCAGGACAGGGGAGATTCACCCCTCCACTTT. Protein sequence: CASSFPQDRGDSPLHF.

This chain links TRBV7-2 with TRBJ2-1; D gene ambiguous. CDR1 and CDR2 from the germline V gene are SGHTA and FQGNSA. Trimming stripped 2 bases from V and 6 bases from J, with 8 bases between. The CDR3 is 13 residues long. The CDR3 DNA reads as TGTGCCAGCAGCTTACGAGCGATCAATGAGCAGTTCTTC. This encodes CASSLRAINEQFF.

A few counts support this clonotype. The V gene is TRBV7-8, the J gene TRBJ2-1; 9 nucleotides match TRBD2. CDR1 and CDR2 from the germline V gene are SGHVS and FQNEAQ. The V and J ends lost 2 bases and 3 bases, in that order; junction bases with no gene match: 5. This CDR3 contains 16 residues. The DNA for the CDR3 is TGTGCCAGCAGCTTACGTGCGGGAGGGATCTACAATGAGCAGTTCTTC. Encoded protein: CASSLRAGGIYNEQFF. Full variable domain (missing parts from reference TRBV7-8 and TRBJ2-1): GAGVSQSPRYKVAKRGQDVALRCDPISGHVSLFWYQQALGQGPEFLTYFQNEAQLDKSGLPSDRFFAERPEGSVSTLKIQRTQQEDSAVYLCASSLRAGGIYNEQFFGPGTRLTVL.

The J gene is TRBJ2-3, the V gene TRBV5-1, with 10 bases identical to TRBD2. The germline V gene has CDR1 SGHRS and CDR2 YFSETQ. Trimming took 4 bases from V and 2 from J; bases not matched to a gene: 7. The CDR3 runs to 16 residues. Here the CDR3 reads CASSDSGRRYTDTQYF. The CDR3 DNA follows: TGCGCCAGCAGCGATAGCGGGAGGAGGTACACAGATACGCAGTATTTT. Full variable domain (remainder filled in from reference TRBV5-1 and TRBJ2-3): KAGVTQTPRYLIKTRGQQVTLSCSPISGHRSVSWYQQTPGQGLQFLFEYFSETQRNKGNFPGRFSGRQFSNSRSEMNVSTLELGDSALYLCASSDSGRRYTDTQYFGPGTRLTVL.